This record covers a single TCR beta chain. The antigen is not known. The data were taken from a study of T cell repertoires in cytomegalovirus infection. Whole-study context: Indications of both CMV infection and matching HLA type were provided by public TCR beta signatures.

The study's findings and limits: The study found HLA-C-restricted CMV-specific TCR beta clonotypes dominating the ex vivo response.

The CDR3 extends over 13 amino acids. V shed 3 bases and J shed 2 bases, with 8 bases lying between them. Germline values: CDR1 SGHTA, CDR2 FQGNSA. TCRdb re-analysed the reads in MiXCR, keeping a single row per CDR3 protein. The repertoire consists of 27,000 or so distinct CDR3 sequences, with around 19% occurring once and the leading ten covering roughly 80%. Specimen: CD8+ T cells from cultured PBMCs, collected from culture after CMV antigen stimulation. The chain has TRBV7-2 and TRBJ2-7; D is undetermined. The clonotype originates from a human donor in good health (CMV status not recorded). Some clones in this sample may be carry-over from other donors' samples. CDR3 sequence: CASSLGFTYEQYF. The CDR3, as DNA: TGTGCCAGCAGCTTGGGGTTTACCTACGAGCAGTACTTC.